One sample yielded the 23 T cell receptor beta chains listed below, sequenced in a study of molecular identifiers for immune sequencing clone quantification. MiXCR, run by TCRdb on the PCR reads, gives a single entry per CDR3 protein. The top ten clones hold 5.5% to 7% of a sample with approximately 20,000 distinct CDR3 sequences, 20% to 25% of them seen once. Sequenced sample: naive CD8+ T cells from blood, with Jurkat cell RNA spiked in. Subset described: FACS-sorted CD8+CD4-CCR7+CD45RA+ naive T cells. The receptor source for this set is a human donor in good health. Some libraries in this study had Jurkat cell RNA spiked in.

On this clonotype: A much larger clone lies a single base off, so this may be a read error. Without the conserved terminal phenylalanine or tryptophan, this CDR3 likely stems from a read error. The V and J genes are TRBV10-3 and TRBJ1-5; D remains unclear. The V end lost 1 base, the J end lost 5 bases, and 9 bases lay between the germline ends. The CDR3 consists of 14 residues. The germline V gene encodes CDR1 ENHRY and CDR2 SYGVKD. Here the CDR3 reads CAISEFGGDQPQHS. The CDR3 DNA reads as TGTGCCATCAGTGAGTTCGGTGGGGATCAGCCCCAGCATTCT.

This clonotype was seen a handful of times. CDR3 residues: CASSDSTGSRANVLTF. The CDR3, as DNA: TGTGCCAGCAGTGATTCGACAGGGTCGCGGGCCAACGTCCTGACTTTC. The V call is TRBV6-1, the J call TRBJ2-6; 7 bases agree with TRBD1. CDR3 size: 16 residues. The V gene's germline CDR1 is MNHNS and CDR2 SASEGT. J was trimmed by 5 bases and V by 3 bases; bases with no gene match: 7.

V and J are TRBV19 and TRBJ1-1; TRBD1 matches at 9 bases. The CDR3 sequence is 16 residues long. Germline CDR1 reads LNHDA; CDR2 reads SQIVND (reference sequence). V was clipped by 8 bases and J by 0 bases; unmatched bases: 10. Here the CDR3 reads CASGAGTGYMNTEAFF. DNA for the CDR3: TGTGCCAGTGGGGCCGGGACAGGGTACATGAACACTGAAGCTTTCTTT.

As to this clonotype: A much more abundant neighbour one base away suggests this may be a read error. Given the absence of the conserved phenylalanine or tryptophan at the CDR3 end, a read error is likely. The CDR3 region is CASSLFAGYEQYL. The CDR3, as DNA: TGCGCCAGCAGCTTGTTTGCGGGATACGAGCAGTACCTC. The V call is TRBV5-1, the J call TRBJ2-7; tentatively, D is TRBD2 (6 bases). The CDR3 length is 13 residues. The germline V gene has CDR1 SGHRS and CDR2 YFSETQ. Trimming took off 1 base at V and 4 bases at J, with 9 bases between the two ends.

This chain joins TRBV29-1 and TRBJ1-4; no clear D. The CDR3 loop spans 13 amino acids. V was pared by 6 bases and J by 4 bases, with 12 bases between. From germline, CDR1 is SQVTM and CDR2 ANQGSEA. The CDR3 reads CSVEGPLNEKLFF. Written as DNA, the CDR3 is TGCAGCGTGGAGGGCCCGCTTAATGAAAAACTGTTTTTT. Based on the CDR3 plus reference TRBV29-1 and TRBJ1-4, the full variable domain is SAVISQKPSRDICQRGTSLTIQCQVDSQVTMMFWYRQQPGQSLTLIATANQGSEATYESGFVIDKFPISRPNLTFSTLTVSNMSPEDSSIYLCSVEGPLNEKLFFGSGTQLSVL.

This clonotype occurred many times. V is TRBV14 and J is TRBJ2-1, with 8 positions matching TRBD2. The CDR3 length is 16 residues. Looked up from germline, CDR1 is SGHDN and CDR2 is FVKESK. V was pared by 2 bases and J by 2 bases, with 5 bases of the junction left unmatched. The CDR3 reads CASSQLLAETYNEQFF. Here the CDR3 DNA reads TGTGCCAGCAGCCAACTACTAGCGGAAACCTACAATGAGCAGTTCTTC. Together with reference TRBV14 and TRBJ2-1, the CDR3 gives the full variable domain: EAGVTQFPSHSVIEKGQTVTLRCDPISGHDNLYWYRRVMGKEIKFLLHFVKESKQDESGMPNNRFLAERTGGTYSTLKVQPAELEDSGVYFCASSQLLAETYNEQFFGPGTRLTVL.

This clonotype is medium-sized within its sample. The V gene is TRBV29-1, the J gene TRBJ2-5; D gene uncertain. V lost 4 bases to trimming and J lost 2 bases, with 11 bases between them. The germline V gene encodes CDR1 SQVTM and CDR2 ANQGSEA. The CDR3 length is 13 residues. The CDR3 spells CSVGALPQETQYF. DNA of the CDR3: TGCAGCGTTGGGGCTTTACCTCAAGAGACCCAGTACTTC.

Ten or more counts support this clonotype. This chain uses TRBV27 with TRBJ2-1; D is uncertain. Germline lookup yields CDR1 MNHEY and CDR2 SMNVEV (reference sequence). The CDR3 has 15 residues. V dropped 3 bases and J dropped 10 bases, with 19 bases sitting between them. The CDR3, as DNA: TGTGCCAGCAGTTTCAACGGGTTAGGCGCGGCCGAGCAGTTCTTC. This sequence encodes CASSFNGLGAAEQFF.

This clonotype was found many times. The CDR3: CASSSRTGDVANEQFF. The CDR3 DNA follows: TGTGCCAGCAGTTCCCGGACAGGGGATGTGGCCAATGAGCAGTTCTTC. The V gene is TRBV27, the J gene TRBJ2-1; 9 bases map to TRBD1. CDR1 is MNHEY and CDR2 is SMNVEV in the germline V gene (reference sequence). There are 16 residues in the CDR3. V trimming: 4 bases; J trimming: 6 bases; junction bases outside the gene matches: 10.

The DNA of the CDR3 is TGTGCCAGCAGTCATACTAAGCCCCAGCATTTT. Its protein is CASSHTKPQHF. The J gene is TRBJ1-5, the V gene TRBV28; unclear D gene. V was shortened by 5 bases and J by 8 bases, with 7 bases between the two germline ends. This CDR3 has 11 residues. In germline, CDR1 is MDHEN, CDR2 SYDVKM.

Ten or more counts support this clonotype. The chain is built from TRBV20-1 and TRBJ2-1; TRBD1 aligns across 9 bases. The CDR3 is made up of 15 amino acids. V trimming: 2 bases; J trimming: 6 bases; junction bases outside the gene matches: 8. Germline CDR1 DFQATT, CDR2 SNEGSKA (reference sequence). The CDR3 DNA sequence: TGCAGTGCTAGAAGGACAGGGGATAGTATCAATGAGCAGTTCTTC. This codes for CSARRTGDSINEQFF.

This clonotype is medium-sized in the sample. V and J are TRBV5-1 and TRBJ2-5, with D possibly being TRBD1 (6 bases). Germline loops: CDR1 SGHRS, CDR2 YFSETQ. This CDR3 contains 13 residues. Trimming took 4 bases from V and 1 from J, leaving 8 bases between them. CDR3 coding DNA: TGCGCCAGCAGCCGGGACATCCAAGAGACCCAGTACTTC. Translated: CASSRDIQETQYF. Based on the CDR3 plus reference TRBV5-1 and TRBJ2-5, the full variable domain is KAGVTQTPRYLIKTRGQQVTLSCSPISGHRSVSWYQQTPGQGLQFLFEYFSETQRNKGNFPGRFSGRQFSNSRSEMNVSTLELGDSALYLCASSRDIQETQYFGPGTRLLVL.

Ten or more counts support this clonotype. The genes are TRBV12-3 or TRBV12-4 and TRBJ1-3, with a weak D call TRBD1 (5 bases). The CDR3 spans 15 residues. Trimming stripped 3 bases from V and 0 bases from J, with 9 bases between. CDR3 amino acids: CASSFGTASGNTIYF. Here the CDR3 DNA reads TGTGCCAGCAGTTTCGGGACGGCCTCTGGAAACACCATATATTTT.

This clonotype is medium-sized (0.01 to 0.1%) in the sample. This sequence joins TRBV7-6 and TRBJ2-1; 8 nucleotides line up with TRBD2. The V segment lost 2 bases and the J segment 4 bases; nucleotides outside the gene matches: 4. The CDR3 has 15 amino acids. Germline V lookup: CDR1 SGHVS, CDR2 FNYEAQ. The CDR3, as DNA: TGTGCCAGCAGCTTAACTAGCGGTATTTACAATGAGCAGTTCTTC. Its translation is CASSLTSGIYNEQFF.

CDR3 sequence (DNA): TGTGCCAGCAGCCTTGCCCCCATGGGCCCTGGAAACACCATATATTTT. Protein: CASSLAPMGPGNTIYF. The chain recombines TRBV28 with TRBJ1-3; D remains unclear. Germline assignment: CDR1 MDHEN and CDR2 SYDVKM. There are 16 residues in the CDR3. The V end was cut by 6 bases, the J end by 2 bases, with 17 bases between.

Regarding this clonotype: No conserved phenylalanine or tryptophan ends this CDR3, so it is likely a read error. The chain couples TRBV27 to TRBJ1-6; TRBD1 aligns across 10 bases. The CDR3 consists of 14 residues. The germline gives CDR1 MNHEY, CDR2 SMNVEV (reference sequence). Trimming at V came to 3 bases and at J to 8 bases, leaving 1 base not matched to a gene. CDR3 in amino acids: CASSFGTGDSPLHL. Here the CDR3 DNA reads TGTGCCAGCAGTTTTGGGACAGGGGATTCACCCCTCCACCTT.

The chain uses TRBV12-3 or TRBV12-4 and TRBJ2-5; no reliable D call. Between the trimmed V and J ends, which lost 0 bases and 5 bases, there was a span of 13 bases. The CDR3 consists of 15 residues. CDR3 DNA sequence: TGTGCCAGCAGTTTAGCGTTAGCCGGCTGGGAGACCCAGTACTTC. Translated, it gives CASSLALAGWETQYF.

This clonotype has only one observation. The chain employs TRBV20-1 and TRBJ2-3; D is possibly TRBD1 (6 bases). Germline CDR1 reads DFQATT; CDR2 reads SNEGSKA (reference sequence). CDR3 length equals 14 residues. The V end was cut by 6 bases, the J end by 4 bases, with 17 bases between. The CDR3 is CSAPRGTNPDTQYF. As DNA, the CDR3 is TGCAGTGCCCCCCGAGGGACAAATCCAGATACGCAGTATTTT.

This clonotype appeared many times. The chain uses TRBV7-9 and TRBJ2-5; no clear D gene. V gave up 3 bases and J gave up 3 bases, with 8 bases separating them. The CDR3 runs to 13 residues. Germline V gene lookup returns CDR1 SEHNR and CDR2 FQNEAQ (reference sequence). In DNA, the CDR3 is TGTGCCAGCAGCTTTCGCCTAGAAGAGACCCAGTACTTC. As protein: CASSFRLEETQYF. Variable domain in full (rest from reference TRBV7-9 and TRBJ2-5): DTGVSQNPRHKITKRGQNVTFRCDPISEHNRLYWYRQTLGQGPEFLTYFQNEAQLEKSRLLSDRFSAERPKGSFSTLEIQRTEQGDSAMYLCASSFRLEETQYFGPGTRLLVL.

The chain is built from TRBV6-1 and TRBJ1-5, with D possibly TRBD1 on 5 matching bases. The CDR3 covers 16 residues. Trimming removed 2 bases from V and 6 bases from J, with 17 bases in between. Germline values: CDR1 MNHNS, CDR2 SASEGT. The chain's CDR3 is CASSELRQGWTQPQHF. The CDR3 DNA sequence: TGTGCCAGCAGTGAACTTCGGCAGGGTTGGACTCAGCCCCAGCATTTT.

This clonotype is medium-sized (0.01 to 0.1%) within its sample. The V call is TRBV4-3, the J call TRBJ2-5, with TRBD2 as a possible D gene (6 bases). This CDR3 has 15 amino acids. The V end was cut by 2 bases, the J end by 5 bases, with 15 bases between. The germline V gene has CDR1 LGHNA and CDR2 YSLEER. The CDR3 protein is CASSQKITGSETQYF. CDR3 nucleotide sequence: TGCGCCAGCAGCCAAAAGATTACCGGGAGTGAGACCCAGTACTTC.

This clonotype was found many times. The rearrangement joins TRBV10-2 to TRBJ2-7, with 7 bases aligning to TRBD2. CDR1 and CDR2 (germline): WSHSY, SAAADI. The length of the CDR3 is 14 residues. J lost 2 bases, V lost 7 bases, and 8 bases had no gene match. CDR3 sequence reads: CASNGGGGPYEQYF. CDR3 coding DNA: TGCGCCAGCAATGGGGGGGGAGGGCCCTACGAGCAGTACTTC.

In the case of this clonotype: A read error may be the cause here, since a much bigger clone is one base away. The rearrangement joins TRBV7-8 to TRBJ2-5, with D uncertain. CDR3 length equals 14 residues. CDR1 is SGHVS, CDR2 FQNEAQ, per germline. Trimming stripped 1 base from V and 7 bases from J, with 13 bases between. CDR3 protein: CASSLGPCYTTQYF. CDR3 DNA sequence: TGTGCCAGCAGCTTAGGCCCTTGTTACACGACCCAGTACTTC.